The present TCR beta chain was sequenced within a study of blood T cell repertoires in COVID-19. At the level of the study: Specimens from acute and convalescent COVID-19 originated in the United States, Italy and Spain. From T cells, B-cell-depleted T cells, or PBMCs came the material, which was cDNA or gDNA.

In the original analysis: Reference gene primer amplification gave estimated nucleated cell counts. Measured with immunoSEQ multiplex PCR; TCRdb has only the in-frame clones, and not every one. V and J calls and clone size follow that table, whereas D and trimming were derived from the DNA. The sample holds roughly 320,000 clones, more than 85% seen once. Sample: peripheral blood. This sequence originates from a man in his 70s with acute or convalescent COVID-19.

Here the CDR3 DNA reads TGTGCCAGCAGCTTAGACGGGGTATCGGAGACCCAGTACTTC. Encoded protein: CASSLDGVSETQYF. V is TRBV11-3 and J is TRBJ2-5; weak D call: TRBD2 (5 bases). Germline lookup yields CDR1 SGHNT and CDR2 YENEEA. Trimming cost V 0 bases and J 5 bases, with 10 bases left between them. The CDR3 spans 14 residues.